One sample yielded the 2 T cell receptor beta chains listed below, sequenced in a study of OX40 agonist ivuxolimab in advanced cancers. Data came from immunoSEQ multiplex PCR; TCRdb stores just in-frame clones and leaves some out. In the table there are 65,000 to 90,000 clones, roughly four fifths of which are singletons. Sequences were derived from CD4+ or CD8+ T cells sorted from blood, sampled in a trial of the OX40 agonist ivuxolimab. These receptors were obtained from an adult with an advanced solid tumor such as melanoma, head and neck, liver or kidney cancer.

In its sample, this clone was seen a few times. The chain employs TRBV5-1 and TRBJ2-2; TRBD1 agrees at 7 bases. J was trimmed by 4 bases and V by 3 bases; bases with no gene match: 6. CDR1 is SGHRS and CDR2 is YFSETQ in the germline V gene. The CDR3 length is 15 residues. The CDR3 spells CASSSGGFTTGELFF. The DNA of the CDR3 is TGCGCCAGCAGCTCAGGGGGTTTTACCACCGGGGAGCTGTTTTTT. The complete variable domain, with remaining parts taken from reference TRBV5-1 and TRBJ2-2, reads KAGVTQTPRYLIKTRGQQVTLSCSPISGHRSVSWYQQTPGQGLQFLFEYFSETQRNKGNFPGRFSGRQFSNSRSEMNVSTLELGDSALYLCASSSGGFTTGELFFGEGSRLTVL.

The V and J genes are TRBV7-6 and TRBJ2-2; 8 bases fit TRBD2. CDR1 is SGHVS and CDR2 is FNYEAQ in the germline V gene. V trimming: 6 bases; J trimming: 8 bases; junction bases outside the gene matches: 8. This CDR3 region has 14 residues. CDR3 bases: TGTGCCAGCAGACTTAATAGCGGGACGGGGGAGCTGTTTTTT. Its translation is CASRLNSGTGELFF.